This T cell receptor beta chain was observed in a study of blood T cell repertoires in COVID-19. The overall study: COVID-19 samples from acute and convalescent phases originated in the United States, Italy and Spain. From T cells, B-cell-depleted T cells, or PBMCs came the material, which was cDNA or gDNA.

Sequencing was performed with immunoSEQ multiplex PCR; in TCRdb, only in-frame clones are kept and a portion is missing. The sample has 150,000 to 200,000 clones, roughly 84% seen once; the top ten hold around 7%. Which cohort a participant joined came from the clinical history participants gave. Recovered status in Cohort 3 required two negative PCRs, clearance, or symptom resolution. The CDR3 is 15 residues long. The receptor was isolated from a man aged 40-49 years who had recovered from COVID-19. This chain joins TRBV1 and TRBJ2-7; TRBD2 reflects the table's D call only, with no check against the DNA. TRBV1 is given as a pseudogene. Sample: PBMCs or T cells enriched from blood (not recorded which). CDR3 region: CTSTGRRETLWEQYF. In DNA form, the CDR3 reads TGCACCAGCACCGGAAGGAGGGAGACCTTATGGGAGCAGTACTTC.